Listed here is a single TCR beta chain. This clone was seen ten or more times. There is no known antigen for this receptor. Qualities for individual bases were not recorded, and no much larger clone is one base off. Healthy HIV-negative adults with no recently reported acute infections or vaccinations were included as donors. Only Caucasian adults living in Nashville, Tennessee, USA were represented among the donors. The CD8 memory samples were a combination of magnetically selected CD45RO+ cells and CCR7-negative CD45RA+ effector memory (TemRA) cells. After blood collection by leukapheresis, PBMCs were isolated using Ficoll-Histopaque density gradient centrifugation and then cryopreserved in the vapor phase of liquid nitrogen. Analytical flow cytometry was used to check the purity and quantity of each magnetically sorted T cell population. From each sorted fraction, genomic DNA was isolated and quantified by UV absorbance on a Nanodrop 2000c.

Using the deep immunoSEQ assay, TCR CDR3 regions were amplified from genomic DNA by multiplex PCR. For each cell subset, the extracted genomic DNA was distributed evenly across all wells of several immunoSEQ 96-well plates, and each plate served as one replicate. For sorted subsets, around 200 ng genomic DNA, equal to approximately 30,000 T cell genomes, was loaded into each replicate PCR. The purified libraries were quantified using a Qubit 3.0 fluorometer, sized with a Bioanalyzer 2100, and then quantified again using the KAPA Library Quantification kit. Every immunoSEQ 96-well plate was sequenced on a dedicated single-read 150-cycle Illumina NextSeq 550 flow cell. The study's processing was this. Because the immunoSEQ output held only junctional sequences and lacked quality scores, the filtering could not match the filtering applied to full-length reads. To assign V/J genes and CDR3, sequences were annotated using PyIR, a Python wrapper for IgBLAST v1.9, with IMGT germline references. Reads were filtered out if the reads had weak V/J assignments (E-value above 1e-6), no CDR3, stop codons, out-of-frame junctions, or ambiguous translated residues. A V3J clonotype was defined by an identical inferred V gene, J gene, and CDR3 amino acid sequence. Percentage overlap between repertoires was computed as shared unique clonotypes divided by the size of the smaller repertoire. Richness of each repertoire was evaluated using RTK rarefaction, the Chao1 estimator, and Recon v2.1 estimates of unobserved clonotypes. Generation probabilities for all TCRbeta clonotypes obtained by the gDNA method from a few donors were computed using OLGA. Sourced from immuneACCESS, this table was stored by TCRdb with only in-frame sequences that have V and J called. A share of the clones is absent; for the studies checked, an unresolved V gene accounts for under half, and the remainder has no known explanation. V, J and clone size are those of that table, while D and trimming were read from the DNA. The sample profile shows about 100,000 clones; 68% of them were found once. Around 26% of the sample is taken by the ten largest.

The data were obtained in a study of shared clonotypes between healthy human individuals (dated by TCRdb to the early 2020s). In the study overall: The cohort comprised two women and a few men aged 18 to 49 years. Leukapheresis yielded between about 0.85 and 9 billion PBMCs per donor. The study deeply sequenced blood TCR repertoires of about five healthy adults to estimate repertoire size and the extent of clonotype sharing between individuals. For each donor, CD4 naive and CD4 memory were each run on three plates, CD8 naive on two plates, and CD8 memory on one plate. Libraries were prepared and TCR repertoires were sequenced by different laboratories using diverse techniques, in order to increase sequencing depth and limit assay-specific biases.

From the germline V gene, CDR1 is MRHNA and CDR2 is SNTAGT. From its cysteine to its phenylalanine, the CDR3 spans 16 amino acids. Only CDR3 DNA remains: 48 bases, in frame from the first base. V is cut back by 2 bases and J by 2 bases, with 7 bases in the junction unmatched. The investigation overall reported the following: Compared with non-shared clonotypes, clonotypes shared by all four sorted-subset donors had higher generation probabilities. Rarefaction of sorted-subset datasets indicated incomplete sequencing despite the large sequencing depth. Pairwise subsampling led to the expectation that sequencing depth would affect the degree of clonotype sharing among donors. Estimated clonotype richness was generally larger for naive than for memory subsets. The genetic and exposure-history diversity represented was limited by the small number of donors. Sampling was restricted to blood, and TCR repertoires in tissues likely differ from the TCR repertoires found in blood. Across a few donors, about 4.5% of naive CD4, approximately 3.6% of naive CD8, 2% to 2.5% of memory CD4, and approximately 0.4% of memory CD8 clonotypes were shared.

Rearrangement joined TRBV6-4 to TRBJ2-3; TRBD2 lines up with 7 middle nucleotides. Sequencing was performed on memory CD8+ T cells sorted from blood. The label giving this sample's cell subset or site can be read as: CD45RO+ cells pooled with CCR7-negative TemRA cells. The source is a woman aged 25 to 45 in good health. The base sequence is TGTGCCAGCAGTGACGTGGCTAGCGGTGACACAGATACGCAGTATTTT. Its translation reads: CASSDVASGDTDTQYF.